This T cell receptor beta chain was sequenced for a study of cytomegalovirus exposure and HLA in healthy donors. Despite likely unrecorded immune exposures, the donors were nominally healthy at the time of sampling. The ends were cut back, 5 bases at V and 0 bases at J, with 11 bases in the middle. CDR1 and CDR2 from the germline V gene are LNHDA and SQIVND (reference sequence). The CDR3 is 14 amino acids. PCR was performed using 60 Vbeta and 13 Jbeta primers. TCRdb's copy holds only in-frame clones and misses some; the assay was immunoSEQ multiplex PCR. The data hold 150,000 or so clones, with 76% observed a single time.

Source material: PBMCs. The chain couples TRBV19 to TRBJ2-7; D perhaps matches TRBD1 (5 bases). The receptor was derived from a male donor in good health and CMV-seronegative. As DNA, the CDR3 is TGTGCCAGTAGTTTCACAGGTCTCTCCTACGAGCAGTACTTC. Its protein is CASSFTGLSYEQYF.